The 11 T cell receptor beta chains below were found in one sample sequenced in a study of T-cell reconstitution after alpha-beta-depleted transplantation in children. Unique molecular identifiers were built into the TCRbeta library. Each CDR3 protein gets one entry after TCRdb re-called the PCR reads with MiXCR. The data contain fewer than 700,000 distinct CDR3 sequences, approximately 13% of them singletons. The specimen comprised PBMCs, mostly from graft donor cells, sampled 360 days after TCRalphabeta/CD19-depleted stem cell transplant. Receptors were obtained from a male patient younger than 18 who had a stem cell transplant for acute myeloid leukemia, so the T cells may come from the graft donor.

The rearrangement joins TRBV10-3 to TRBJ1-3; tentatively, D is TRBD1 (6 bases). This CDR3 comprises 15 residues. Germline V gene sequence: CDR1 ENHRY, CDR2 SYGVKD. Trimming stripped 0 bases from V and 3 bases from J, with 9 bases between. CDR3 nucleotides: TGTGCCATCAGTGAGTCCGGGACATATGGAAACACCATATATTTT. Translated: CAISESGTYGNTIYF.

Only a few counts were recorded for this clonotype. The chain combines TRBV7-2 with TRBJ2-7; D call uncertain. The CDR3 sequence is 14 residues long. V dropped 5 bases and J dropped 0 bases, with 11 bases sitting between them. The V gene's germline CDR1 is SGHTA and CDR2 FQGNSA. The CDR3 reads CASSLGLFSYEQYF. The CDR3 nucleotides are TGTGCCAGCAGCCTGGGCCTTTTCTCCTACGAGCAGTACTTC. The complete variable domain, with remaining parts taken from reference TRBV7-2 and TRBJ2-7, reads GAGVSQSPSNKVTEKGKDVELRCDPISGHTALYWYRQSLGQGLEFLIYFQGNSAPDKSGLPSDRFSAERTGGSVSTLTIQRTQQEDSAVYLCASSLGLFSYEQYFGPGTRLTVT.

This clonotype has more than one count but fewer than ten. The chain has TRBV28 and TRBJ1-2; D is unresolved. V was pared by 4 bases and J by 7 bases, with 13 bases between. CDR3 length: 13 amino acids. Germline-derived CDR1 and CDR2 are MDHEN and SYDVKM. This CDR3 reads CASSSQVLSGYTF. In DNA form, the CDR3 reads TGTGCCAGCAGTTCTCAGGTGTTGAGTGGCTACACCTTC.

This clonotype is a singleton in its sample. The genes are TRBV5-1 and TRBJ2-7; 7 bases match TRBD2. The CDR3 consists of 17 residues. After removal of 2 bases from V and 3 bases from J, the junction contained 14 bases not matched to a gene. Germline loops: CDR1 SGHRS, CDR2 YFSETQ. The CDR3 region has the DNA TGCGCCAGCAGCTTTGGAAGGGGCGGGAGAAATGTCTACGAGCAGTACTTC. Translation: CASSFGRGGRNVYEQYF.

This clonotype was seen a few times. V usage is TRBV6-6 and J usage is TRBJ2-7; D remains ambiguous. The CDR3 has 13 amino acids. Looked up from germline, CDR1 is MNHNY and CDR2 is SVGAGI (reference sequence). V was trimmed by 0 bases and J by 4 bases, leaving 7 bases between them. The CDR3 protein is CASSYSKNYEQYF. The CDR3 coding sequence is TGTGCCAGCAGTTACTCAAAGAATTACGAGCAGTACTTC.

J is TRBJ2-3 and V is TRBV7-9; TRBD2 matches 9 bases. The CDR3 spans 17 residues. Germline V gene sequence: CDR1 SEHNR, CDR2 FQNEAQ (reference sequence). V gave up 3 bases and J gave up 3 bases; unmatched junction bases: 10. CDR3: CASSFLTGLAGTDTQYF. The CDR3 DNA reads TGTGCCAGCAGCTTCCTCACCGGGCTAGCGGGAACAGATACGCAGTATTTT.

The V and J genes are TRBV28 and TRBJ2-4; D is possibly TRBD2 (7 bases). CDR3 length: 14 amino acids. The germline V gene has CDR1 MDHEN and CDR2 SYDVKM. The germline V and J ends were trimmed by 5 bases and 3 bases, with 11 bases remaining between them. The CDR3 nucleotides read TGTGCCAGCAGTGGGGGAGGGGGCAAAAACATTCAGTACTTC. It is translated as CASSGGGGKNIQYF.

This clonotype has at least ten counts. The chain couples TRBV29-1 to TRBJ2-6; D ambiguous. This CDR3 region has 10 residues. V lost 0 bases and J 16 bases, leaving 7 bases between the germline ends. Germline loops: CDR1 SQVTM, CDR2 ANQGSEA. The CDR3 DNA follows: TGCAGCGTTGAAGACTCCTCTCTGACTTTC. It codes for CSVEDSSLTF.

A few counts support this clonotype. The chain is built from TRBV28 and TRBJ2-5; D may correspond to TRBD1 or TRBD2 (5 bases each). CDR1 and CDR2 from the germline V gene are MDHEN and SYDVKM. The germline V and J ends were trimmed by 5 bases and 4 bases, with 23 bases remaining between them. CDR3 size: 17 residues. DNA for the CDR3: TGTGCCAGCAGTCTTTATCCGGGACGAAATACGAGAGAGACCCAGTACTTC. Translated, it gives CASSLYPGRNTRETQYF.

This clonotype has only a few counts. The chain recombines TRBV2 with TRBJ2-7; D is ambiguous. V was clipped by 4 bases and J by 3 bases, with 13 bases between them. The CDR3 runs 14 residues. In germline, CDR1 is SNHLY, CDR2 FYNNEI. The CDR3 loop reads CASSARVGNYEQYF. For the CDR3, the DNA is TGTGCCAGCAGTGCGCGTGTAGGGAACTACGAGCAGTACTTC. The whole variable domain, filled in from reference TRBV2 and TRBJ2-7, reads EPEVTQTPSHQVTQMGQEVILRCVPISNHLYFYWYRQILGQKVEFLVSFYNNEISEKSEIFDDQFSVERPDGSNFTLKIRSTKLEDSAMYFCASSARVGNYEQYFGPGTRLTVT.

This clonotype has a handful of counts. This chain uses TRBV28 with TRBJ1-5, with a weak D call TRBD1 (5 bases). The CDR3 totals 13 residues. The ends were cut back, 8 bases at V and 0 bases at J, with 8 bases in the middle. Germline CDR1 MDHEN, CDR2 SYDVKM. Written as DNA, the CDR3 is TGTGCCAGCCAGGGAGATAGCAATCAGCCCCAGCATTTT. Translation gives CASQGDSNQPQHF.